This T cell receptor (beta chain) was captured by sequencing in a study of blood T cell repertoires in COVID-19. Looking at the study overall: From the United States, Italy and Spain came samples of acute and convalescent COVID-19.

This clone was counted a single time. This CDR3 is built from 12 residues. The V gene's germline CDR1 is GTSNPN and CDR2 SVGIG (reference sequence). The V segment lost 3 bases and the J segment 8 bases; nucleotides outside the gene matches: 4. As handled by the study authors: Amplification with reference gene primers provided the estimates of nucleated cell counts. TCRdb's copy holds only in-frame clones and misses some; the assay was immunoSEQ multiplex PCR. The V and J calls and clone size were taken over from that table, and D and trimming were inferred from the DNA. The data contain about 62,000 clones, around 86% of them singletons.

This rearrangement joins TRBV30 to TRBJ1-2; 9 positions match TRBD1. The sequence was obtained from a woman aged 80 or older with acute or convalescent COVID-19. What was sequenced was peripheral blood. The CDR3 sequence: CAWRRTGGGYTF. The CDR3 DNA follows: TGTGCCTGGAGGCGAACAGGGGGCGGCTACACCTTC. Full variable domain (missing parts from reference TRBV30 and TRBJ1-2): SQTIHQWPATLVQPVGSPLSLECTVEGTSNPNLYWYRQAAGRGLQLLFYSVGIGQISSEVPQNLSASRPQDRQFILSSKKLLLSDSGFYLCAWRRTGGGYTFGSGTRLTVV.